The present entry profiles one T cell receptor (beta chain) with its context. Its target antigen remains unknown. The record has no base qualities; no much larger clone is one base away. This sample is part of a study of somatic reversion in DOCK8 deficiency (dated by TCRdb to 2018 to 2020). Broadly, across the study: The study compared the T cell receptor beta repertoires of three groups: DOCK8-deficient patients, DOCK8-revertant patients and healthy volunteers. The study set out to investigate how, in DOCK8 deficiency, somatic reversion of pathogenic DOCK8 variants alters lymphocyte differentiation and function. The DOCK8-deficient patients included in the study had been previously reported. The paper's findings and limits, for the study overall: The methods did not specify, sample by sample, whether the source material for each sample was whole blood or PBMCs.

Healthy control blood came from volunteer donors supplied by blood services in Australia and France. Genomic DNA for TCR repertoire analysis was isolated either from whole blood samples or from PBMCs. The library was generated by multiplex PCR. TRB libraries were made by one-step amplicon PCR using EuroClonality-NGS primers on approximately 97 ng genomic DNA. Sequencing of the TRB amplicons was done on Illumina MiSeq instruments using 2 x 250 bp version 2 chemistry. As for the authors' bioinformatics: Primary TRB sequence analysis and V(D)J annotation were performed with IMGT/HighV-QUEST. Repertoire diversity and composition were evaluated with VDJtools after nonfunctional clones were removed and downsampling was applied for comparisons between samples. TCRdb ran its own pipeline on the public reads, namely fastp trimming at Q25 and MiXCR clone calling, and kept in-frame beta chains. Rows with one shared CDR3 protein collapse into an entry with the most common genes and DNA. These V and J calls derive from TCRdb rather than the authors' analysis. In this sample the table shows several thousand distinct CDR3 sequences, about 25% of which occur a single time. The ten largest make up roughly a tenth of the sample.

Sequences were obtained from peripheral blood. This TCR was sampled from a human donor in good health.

The base sequence is TGTGCCAGCAGTTCGCAAACTCCCGGACAGGGATATAATTCACCCCTCCACTTT. Its protein product is CASSSQTPGQGYNSPLHF. The chain employs TRBV27 and TRBJ1-6; 8 central bases correspond to TRBD1. For this chain, trimming is 4 bases at the V end and 4 bases at the J end, and the number of junction bases without a gene match is 12. Taken from cysteine to phenylalanine, the CDR3 has 18 residues. The retained sequence is limited to the CDR3, 54 bases, with the frame set at the first base. The germline V gene (reference sequence) gives CDR1 as MNHEY and CDR2 as SMNVEV.